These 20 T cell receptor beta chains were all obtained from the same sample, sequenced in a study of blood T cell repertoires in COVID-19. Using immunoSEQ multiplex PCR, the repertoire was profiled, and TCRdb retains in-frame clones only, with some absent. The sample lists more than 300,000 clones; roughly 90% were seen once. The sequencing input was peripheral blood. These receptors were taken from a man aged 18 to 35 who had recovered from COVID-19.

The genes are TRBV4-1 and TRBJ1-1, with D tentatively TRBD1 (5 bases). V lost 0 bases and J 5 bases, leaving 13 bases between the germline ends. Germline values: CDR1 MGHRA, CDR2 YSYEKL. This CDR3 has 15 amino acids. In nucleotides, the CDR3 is TGCGCCAGCAGCCAAGATTTTGGGGCGGTGACTGAAGCTTTCTTT. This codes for CASSQDFGAVTEAFF.

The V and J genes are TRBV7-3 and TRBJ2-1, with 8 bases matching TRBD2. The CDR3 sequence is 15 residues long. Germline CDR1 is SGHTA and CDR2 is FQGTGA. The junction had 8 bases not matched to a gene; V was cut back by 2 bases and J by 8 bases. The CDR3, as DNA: TGTGCCAGCAGCTTAGGTGTCGGGGGGGCCGATGAGCAGTTCTTC. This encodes CASSLGVGGADEQFF.

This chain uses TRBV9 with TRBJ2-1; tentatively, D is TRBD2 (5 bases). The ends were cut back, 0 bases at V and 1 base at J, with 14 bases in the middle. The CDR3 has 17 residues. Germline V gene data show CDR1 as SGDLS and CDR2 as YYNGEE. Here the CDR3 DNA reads TGTGCCAGCAGCGTAGACCTAGCTAAGGTGTCCTACAATGAGCAGTTCTTC. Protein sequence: CASSVDLAKVSYNEQFF.

The CDR3 DNA reads TGCAGCGGCACAGGGGTTGGAAACACCATATATTTT. Its protein product is CSGTGVGNTIYF. The rearrangement uses TRBV29-1 and TRBJ1-3, with 7 bases lining up with TRBD1. Looked up from germline, CDR1 is SQVTM and CDR2 is ANQGSEA. Losses at the gene ends were 7 bases for V and 3 bases for J; bases not matched to a gene: 3. This CDR3 contains 12 residues.

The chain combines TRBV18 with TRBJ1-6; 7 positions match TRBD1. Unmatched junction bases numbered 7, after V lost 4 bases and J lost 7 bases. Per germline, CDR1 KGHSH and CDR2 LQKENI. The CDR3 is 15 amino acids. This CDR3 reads CASSQRQGENSPLHF. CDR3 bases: TGTGCCAGCTCACAGCGCCAGGGGGAGAATTCACCCCTCCACTTT.

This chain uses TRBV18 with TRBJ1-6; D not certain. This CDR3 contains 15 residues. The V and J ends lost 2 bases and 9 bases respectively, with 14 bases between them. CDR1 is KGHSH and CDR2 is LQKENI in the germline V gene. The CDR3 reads CASSPESTPGSPLHF. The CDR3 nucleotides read TGTGCCAGCTCACCAGAATCGACCCCGGGTTCACCCCTCCACTTT.

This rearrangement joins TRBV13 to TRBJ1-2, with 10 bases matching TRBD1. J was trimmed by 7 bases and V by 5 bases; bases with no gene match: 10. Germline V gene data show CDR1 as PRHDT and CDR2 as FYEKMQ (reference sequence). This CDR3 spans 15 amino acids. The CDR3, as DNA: TGTGCCAGCAGCCGGATGGGACAGGGGTTCGGTGGCTACACCTTC. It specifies CASSRMGQGFGGYTF. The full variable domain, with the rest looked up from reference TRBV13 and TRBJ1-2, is AAGVIQSPRHLIKEKRETATLKCYPIPRHDTVYWYQQGPGQDPQFLISFYEKMQSDKGSIPDRFSAQQFSDYHSELNMSSLELGDSALYFCASSRMGQGFGGYTFGSGTRLTVV.

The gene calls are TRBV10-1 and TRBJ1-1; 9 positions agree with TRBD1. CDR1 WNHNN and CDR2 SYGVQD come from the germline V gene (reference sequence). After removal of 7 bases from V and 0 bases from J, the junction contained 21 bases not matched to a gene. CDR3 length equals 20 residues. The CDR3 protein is CASISGTGLCLQDLNTEAFF. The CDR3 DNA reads TGCGCCAGCATATCCGGGACAGGGCTTTGCCTACAAGATTTGAACACTGAAGCTTTCTTT.

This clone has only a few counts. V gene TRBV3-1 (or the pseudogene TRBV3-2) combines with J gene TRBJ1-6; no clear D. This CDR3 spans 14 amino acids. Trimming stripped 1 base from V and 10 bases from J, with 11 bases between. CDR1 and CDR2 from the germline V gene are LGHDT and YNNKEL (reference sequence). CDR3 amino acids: CASSQAGEWSPLHF. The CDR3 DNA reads TGTGCCAGCAGCCAAGCGGGAGAATGGTCACCCCTCCACTTT.

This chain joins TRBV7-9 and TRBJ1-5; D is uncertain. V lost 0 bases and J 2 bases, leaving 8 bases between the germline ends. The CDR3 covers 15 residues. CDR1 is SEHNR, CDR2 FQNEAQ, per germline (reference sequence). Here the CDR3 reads CASSLATGGNQPQHF. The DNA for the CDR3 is TGTGCCAGCAGCTTAGCCACCGGAGGCAATCAGCCCCAGCATTTT.

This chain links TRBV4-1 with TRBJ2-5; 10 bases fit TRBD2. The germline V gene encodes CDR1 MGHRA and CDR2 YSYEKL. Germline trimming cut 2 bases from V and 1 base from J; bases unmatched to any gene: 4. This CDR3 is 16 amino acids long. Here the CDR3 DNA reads TGCGCCAGCAGCCAAAAGCCTAGCGGGGGCCAAGAGACCCAGTACTTC. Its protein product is CASSQKPSGGQETQYF.

CDR3 coding DNA: TGTGCCAGCAGTTACCCTAGCGGGAGCGATGAGCAGTTCTTC. It specifies CASSYPSGSDEQFF. The genes are TRBV6-5 and TRBJ2-1, with 10 bases fitting TRBD2. Per the germline V gene, CDR1 is MNHEY and CDR2 is SVGAGI. With 2 bases clipped from V and 8 bases from J, the junction kept 3 bases outside the gene matches. The CDR3 runs to 14 residues.

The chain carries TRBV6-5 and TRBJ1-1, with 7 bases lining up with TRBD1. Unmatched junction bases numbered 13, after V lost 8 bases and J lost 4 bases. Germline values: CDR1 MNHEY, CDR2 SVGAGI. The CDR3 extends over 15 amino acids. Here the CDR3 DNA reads TGTGCCAGCGGACCCCGACAGGGCATGAGCACTGAAGCTTTCTTT. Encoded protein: CASGPRQGMSTEAFF.

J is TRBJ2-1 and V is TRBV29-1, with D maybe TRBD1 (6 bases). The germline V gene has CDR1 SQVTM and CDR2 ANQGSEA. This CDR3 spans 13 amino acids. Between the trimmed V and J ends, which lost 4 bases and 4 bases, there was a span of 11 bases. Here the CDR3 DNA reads TGCAGCGTTGGGGCAGGGGAATACAATGAGCAGTTCTTC. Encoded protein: CSVGAGEYNEQFF.

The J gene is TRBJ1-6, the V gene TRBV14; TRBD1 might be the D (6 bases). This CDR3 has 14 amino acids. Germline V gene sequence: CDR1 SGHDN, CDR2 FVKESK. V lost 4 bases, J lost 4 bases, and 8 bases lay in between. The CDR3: CASSRGQYNSPLHF. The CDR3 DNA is TGTGCCAGCAGCCGCGGACAGTATAATTCACCCCTCCACTTT.

DNA for the CDR3: TGCAGCGCGCCGACTAGCGGGGCATCAGATACGCAGTATTTT. It translates to CSAPTSGASDTQYF. The V call is TRBV29-1, the J call TRBJ2-3; 11 nucleotides line up with TRBD2. Germline V gene sequence: CDR1 SQVTM, CDR2 ANQGSEA. The CDR3 is 14 amino acids. V was pared by 7 bases and J by 4 bases, with 7 bases of the junction left unmatched.

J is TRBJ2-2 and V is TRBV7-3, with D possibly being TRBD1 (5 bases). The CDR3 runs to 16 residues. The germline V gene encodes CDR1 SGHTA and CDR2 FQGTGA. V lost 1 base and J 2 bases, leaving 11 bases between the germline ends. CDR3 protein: CASSLKAGLNTGELFF. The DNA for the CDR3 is TGTGCCAGCAGCTTAAAGGCAGGGCTAAACACCGGGGAGCTGTTTTTT. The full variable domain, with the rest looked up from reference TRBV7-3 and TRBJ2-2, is GAGVSQTPSNKVTEKGKYVELRCDPISGHTALYWYRQSLGQGPEFLIYFQGTGAADDSGLPNDRFFAVRPEGSVSTLKIQRTERGDSAVYLCASSLKAGLNTGELFFGEGSRLTVL.

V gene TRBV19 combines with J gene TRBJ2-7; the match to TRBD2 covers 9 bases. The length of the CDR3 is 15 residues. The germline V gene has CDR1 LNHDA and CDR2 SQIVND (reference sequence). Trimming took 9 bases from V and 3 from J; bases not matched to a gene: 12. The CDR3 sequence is CASSQGTSRGYEQYF. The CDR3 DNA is TGTGCCAGCTCCCAGGGGACTAGCCGAGGCTACGAGCAGTACTTC.

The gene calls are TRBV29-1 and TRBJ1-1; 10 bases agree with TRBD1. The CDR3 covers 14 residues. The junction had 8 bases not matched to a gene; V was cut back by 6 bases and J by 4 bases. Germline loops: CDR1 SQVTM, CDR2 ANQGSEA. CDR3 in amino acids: CSVKTTGGGTEAFF. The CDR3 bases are TGCAGCGTAAAGACGACAGGGGGCGGCACTGAAGCTTTCTTT.

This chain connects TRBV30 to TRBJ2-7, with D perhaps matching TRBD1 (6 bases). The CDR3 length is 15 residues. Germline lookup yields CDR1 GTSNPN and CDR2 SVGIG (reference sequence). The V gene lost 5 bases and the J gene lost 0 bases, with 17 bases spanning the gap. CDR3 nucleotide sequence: TGTGCCTGGGCCCAAATCAACAGGGTCTCCTACGAGCAGTACTTC. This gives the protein CAWAQINRVSYEQYF.